The source of this T cell receptor beta chain is a study of T-cell reconstitution after alpha-beta-depleted transplantation in children. Germline V gene data show CDR1 as MNHEY and CDR2 as SVGAGI. CDR3 length: 12 amino acids. V shed 8 bases and J shed 4 bases, with 11 bases lying between them. Unique molecular identifiers were incorporated when the TCRbeta library was constructed. TCRdb fed the PCR reads into MiXCR, producing one record per CDR3 protein. The data hold around 530,000 distinct CDR3 sequences, with around a third observed a single time. Sequenced material: PBMCs from the stem cell graft donor, taken from the stem cell graft. The genes are TRBV6-5 and TRBJ2-5; D may be TRBD1 or TRBD2 (6 bases each). This sequence was found in a human donor who donated a stem cell graft to a child with aplastic anemia. In nucleotides, the CDR3 is TGTGCCAGCGGGGGGCGATTAGAGACCCAGTACTTC. Its protein is CASGGRLETQYF.